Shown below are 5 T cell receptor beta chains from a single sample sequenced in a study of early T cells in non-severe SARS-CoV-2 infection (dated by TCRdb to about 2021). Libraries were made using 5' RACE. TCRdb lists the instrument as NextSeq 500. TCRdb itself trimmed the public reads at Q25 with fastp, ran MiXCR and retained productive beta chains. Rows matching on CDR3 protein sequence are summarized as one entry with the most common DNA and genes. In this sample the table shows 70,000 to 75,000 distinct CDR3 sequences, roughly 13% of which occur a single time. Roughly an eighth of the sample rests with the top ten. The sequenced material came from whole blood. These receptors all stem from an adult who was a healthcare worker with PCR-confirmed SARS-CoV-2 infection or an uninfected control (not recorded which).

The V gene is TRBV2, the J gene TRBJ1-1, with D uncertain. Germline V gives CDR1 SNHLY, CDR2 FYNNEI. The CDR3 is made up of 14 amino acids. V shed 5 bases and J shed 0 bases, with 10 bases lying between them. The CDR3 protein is CASSRTGLNTEAFF. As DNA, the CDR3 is TGTGCCAGCAGTCGGACCGGGCTGAACACTGAAGCTTTCTTT.

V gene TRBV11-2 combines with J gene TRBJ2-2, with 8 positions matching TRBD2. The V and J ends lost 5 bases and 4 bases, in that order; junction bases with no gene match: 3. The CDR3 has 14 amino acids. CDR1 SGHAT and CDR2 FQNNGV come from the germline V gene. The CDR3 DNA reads TGTGCCAGCAGCCCAAGCGGGGGCACCGGGGAGCTGTTTTTT. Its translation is CASSPSGGTGELFF.

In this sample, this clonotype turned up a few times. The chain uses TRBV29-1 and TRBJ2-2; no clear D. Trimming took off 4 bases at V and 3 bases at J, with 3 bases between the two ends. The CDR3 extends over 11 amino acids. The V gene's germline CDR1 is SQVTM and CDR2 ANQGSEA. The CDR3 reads CSVGDTGELFF. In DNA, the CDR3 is TGCAGCGTTGGGGACACCGGGGAGCTGTTTTTT.

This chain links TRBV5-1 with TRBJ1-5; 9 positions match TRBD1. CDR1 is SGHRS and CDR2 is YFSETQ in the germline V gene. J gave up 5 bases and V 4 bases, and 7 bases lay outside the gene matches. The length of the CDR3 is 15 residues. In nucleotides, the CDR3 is TGCGCCAGCAGCCCGGGACAGGGCAGCGATCAGCCCCAGCATTTT. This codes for CASSPGQGSDQPQHF.

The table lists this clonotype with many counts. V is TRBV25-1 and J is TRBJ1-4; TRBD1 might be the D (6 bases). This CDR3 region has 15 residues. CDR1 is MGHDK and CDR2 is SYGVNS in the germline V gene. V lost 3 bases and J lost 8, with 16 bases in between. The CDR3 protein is CASSDSWGAGEKLFF. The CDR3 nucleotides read TGTGCCAGCAGTGACTCCTGGGGGGCAGGAGAAAAACTGTTTTTT.